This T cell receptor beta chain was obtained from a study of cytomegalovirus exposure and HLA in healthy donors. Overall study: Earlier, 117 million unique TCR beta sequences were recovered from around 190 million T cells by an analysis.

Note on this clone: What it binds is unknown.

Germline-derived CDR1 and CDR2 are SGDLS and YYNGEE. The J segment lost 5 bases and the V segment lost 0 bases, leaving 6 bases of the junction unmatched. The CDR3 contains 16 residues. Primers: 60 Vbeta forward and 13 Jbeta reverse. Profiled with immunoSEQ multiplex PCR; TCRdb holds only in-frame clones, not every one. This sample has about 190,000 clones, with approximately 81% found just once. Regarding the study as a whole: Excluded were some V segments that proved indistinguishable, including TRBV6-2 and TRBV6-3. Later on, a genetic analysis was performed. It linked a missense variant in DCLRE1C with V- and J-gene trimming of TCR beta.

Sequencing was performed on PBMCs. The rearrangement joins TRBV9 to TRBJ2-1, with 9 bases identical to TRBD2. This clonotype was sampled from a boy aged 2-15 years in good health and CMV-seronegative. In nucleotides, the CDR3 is TGTGCCAGCAGCGTAGGACCTAGCGGGGTTGACAATGAGCAGTTCTTC. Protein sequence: CASSVGPSGVDNEQFF.